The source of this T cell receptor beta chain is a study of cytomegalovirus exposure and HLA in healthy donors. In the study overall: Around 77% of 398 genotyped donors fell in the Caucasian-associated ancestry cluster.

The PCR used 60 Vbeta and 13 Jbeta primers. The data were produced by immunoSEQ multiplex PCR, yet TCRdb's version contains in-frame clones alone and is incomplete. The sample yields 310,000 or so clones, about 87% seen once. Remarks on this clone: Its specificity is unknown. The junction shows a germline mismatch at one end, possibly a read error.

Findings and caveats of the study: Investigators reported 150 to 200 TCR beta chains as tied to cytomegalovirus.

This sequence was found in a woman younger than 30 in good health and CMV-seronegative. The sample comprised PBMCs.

CDR3 in amino acids: CSSSGTQGGTQHF. CDR3 DNA sequence: TGTTCCAGCAGTGGCACCCAGGGAGGTACCCAGCATTTT. The V and J genes are TRBV7-9 and TRBJ1-5; maybe TRBD1 (5 bases). The CDR3 has 13 amino acids. CDR1 is SEHNR, CDR2 FQNEAQ, per germline (reference sequence).